This TCR beta chain was sequenced for a study of cytomegalovirus exposure and HLA in healthy donors. The CDR3 runs to 14 residues. Trimming removed 6 bases from V and 0 bases from J, with 11 bases in between. From germline, CDR1 is LNHDA and CDR2 SQIVND (reference sequence). In the PCR, 60 Vbeta and 13 Jbeta primers were used. The table came from immunoSEQ multiplex PCR; TCRdb's copy has only in-frame clones and leaves some out. Of some 130,000 clones in the sample, around three quarters are singletons; the top ten hold roughly 2.5%. Study results and caveats: Using the classifier, cytomegalovirus status was reportedly diagnosed with high specificity and sensitivity.

Concerning this clone itself: As yet, its antigen is unknown.

This chain connects TRBV19 to TRBJ2-5; D call uncertain. The specimen sequenced was PBMCs. This TCR derives from a man under 40 in good health and CMV-seronegative. The CDR3 bases are TGTGCCAGTAGCGGCGGCGCAGACCAAGAGACCCAGTACTTC. This translates into CASSGGADQETQYF.